Following are 3 T cell receptor beta chains from one sample sequenced in a study of blood T cell repertoires in COVID-19. Assay: immunoSEQ multiplex PCR; the TCRdb copy retains only in-frame clones and omits some. The sample carries 150,000 or so clones, around 85% recorded once. What was sequenced was peripheral blood. These receptors all come from an elderly woman with acute or convalescent COVID-19.

This rearrangement joins TRBV6-6 to TRBJ2-7; TRBD2 aligns across 9 bases. The CDR3 has 16 amino acids. V shed 2 bases, J shed 2 bases, and the junction held 7 bases outside the gene matches. In germline, CDR1 is MNHNY, CDR2 SVGAGI (reference sequence). CDR3 bases: TGTGCCAGCAGTTACCCTGCTAGCGGGAACACCTACGAGCAGTACTTC. Its protein is CASSYPASGNTYEQYF.

V usage is TRBV2 and J usage is TRBJ2-5; the match to TRBD1 covers 9 bases. There are 15 residues in the CDR3. In germline, CDR1 is SNHLY, CDR2 FYNNEI. V was pared by 8 bases and J by 5 bases, with 12 bases of the junction left unmatched. Here the CDR3 reads CASGQLGQGGETQYF. The CDR3 DNA is TGTGCCAGCGGGCAGCTGGGACAGGGAGGCGAGACCCAGTACTTC.

The chain recombines TRBV10-3 with TRBJ1-1, with 9 nucleotides matching TRBD1. Germline loops: CDR1 ENHRY, CDR2 SYGVKD. The CDR3 runs 15 residues. V shed 5 bases, J shed 2 bases, and the junction held 6 bases outside the gene matches. The CDR3 bases are TGTGCCATCAGTCCGACAGGGGGACCTAACACTGAAGCTTTCTTT. It translates to CAISPTGGPNTEAFF.